This T cell receptor (beta chain) was found in a study of early T cells in non-severe SARS-CoV-2 infection. The sample holds many counts of this clonotype. Relative to the germline gene, one junction end is altered; a read error may explain this. TCRdb recomputed calls from the 5' RACE reads with MiXCR, one row per CDR3 protein. The sample lists roughly 18,000 distinct CDR3 sequences; around 5.9% were seen once. Germline CDR1 reads MDHEN; CDR2 reads SYDVKM. This CDR3 region has 17 residues. V usage is TRBV28 and J usage is TRBJ1-5; 9 positions agree with TRBD1. The sample comprised whole blood. The source of this sequence is an adult who was a healthcare worker with PCR-confirmed SARS-CoV-2 infection or an uninfected control (not recorded which). CDR3 coding DNA: TGTGCCAGCAGGTTAGGGACAGGGACCCATAGCAATCACCCCCAGCATTTT. Its protein product is CASRLGTGTHSNHPQHF.